Listed below are T cell receptor beta chains from one sample, sequenced in a study of radiation and T cells in renal cell carcinoma. Generated by immunoSEQ multiplex PCR, the TCRdb table keeps only in-frame clones and is missing some. In the table there are 150,000 to 200,000 clones, approximately 90% of which are singletons. The sequencing used blood, collected from a patient whose treatment included radiotherapy and nephrectomy. The receptors originated from a woman aged 45-60 years with renal cell carcinoma. The CDR3 runs from the conserved cysteine through the conserved F or W. D genes are given only for firm matches. Where a row states a size, it is once, few, many or the class of an expanded clone; other rows omit it.

D gene	V gene	clone size	J gene	CDR3 protein	CDR3 DNA
NA	TRBV18	NA	TRBJ2-3	CASSPADTQYF	TGTGCCAGCTCACCCGCAGATACGCAGTATTTT
NA	TRBV4-3	NA	TRBJ1-6	CASSQVPGATNSPLHF	TGCGCCAGCAGCCAAGTCCCAGGCGCTACGAATTCACCCCTCCACTTT
NA	TRBV5-4	NA	TRBJ1-2	CASSLEGITNYGYTF	TGTGCCAGCAGCTTGGAGGGGATTACTAACTATGGCTACACCTTC
NA	TRBV29-1	NA	TRBJ2-3	CSVEGGLSTDTQYF	TGCAGCGTTGAGGGGGGTTTAAGCACAGATACGCAGTATTTT
NA	TRBV4-1	NA	TRBJ1-5	CASSQVINQPQHF	TGCGCCAGCAGCCAAGTAATCAATCAGCCCCAGCATTTT
TRBD2	TRBV4-1	once	TRBJ2-5	CASSQVGLAGDLLYQETQYF	TGCGCCAGCAGCCAGGTGGGACTAGCGGGGGACCTCTTGTACCAAGAGACCCAGTACTTC
NA	TRBV25-1	NA	TRBJ1-2	CASRGPGGYYGYTF	TGTGCCAGCAGGGGACCTGGGGGCTACTATGGCTACACCTTC
NA	TRBV19	NA	TRBJ2-3	CASNSGWGTDTQYF	TGTGCCAGTAACTCGGGGTGGGGCACAGATACGCAGTATTTT
NA	TRBV10-3	NA	TRBJ1-5	CAISGGHDLTEPQHF	TGTGCCATCAGTGGGGGCCATGACCTTACGGAGCCCCAGCATTTT
NA	TRBV19	NA	TRBJ1-1	CASSQQANTEAFF	TGTGCCAGTAGTCAACAGGCGAACACTGAAGCTTTCTTT
TRBD1	TRBV6-1	few	TRBJ1-2	CASSADRGYGYTF	TGTGCCAGCAGCGCTGACAGGGGGTATGGCTACACCTTC
TRBD1	TRBV7-2	NA	TRBJ1-3	CASSSGQSGSGNTIYF	TGTGCCAGCAGCTCGGGACAGTCAGGCTCTGGAAACACCATATATTTT
NA	TRBV6-1	NA	TRBJ1-2	CASSERQDYGYTF	TGTGCCAGCAGTGAGAGGCAGGACTATGGCTACACCTTC
TRBD1	TRBV7-9	NA	TRBJ1-2	CASGTTGDTF	TGTGCCAGCGGTACTACAGGGGACACCTTC
NA	TRBV9	NA	TRBJ2-2	CASSARTDPNTGELFF	TGTGCCAGCAGCGCAAGGACGGATCCAAACACCGGGGAGCTGTTTTTT
NA	TRBV5-4	NA	TRBJ2-3	CASSLDTDTQYF	TGTGCCAGCAGCTTGGATACAGATACGCAGTATTTT